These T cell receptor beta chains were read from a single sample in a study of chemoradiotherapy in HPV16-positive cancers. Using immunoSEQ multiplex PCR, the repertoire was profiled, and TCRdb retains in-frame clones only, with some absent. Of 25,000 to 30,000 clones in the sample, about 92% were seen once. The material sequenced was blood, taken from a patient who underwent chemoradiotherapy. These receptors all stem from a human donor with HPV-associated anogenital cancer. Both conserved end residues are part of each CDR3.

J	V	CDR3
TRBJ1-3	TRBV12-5	CASGPGGAGNTIYF
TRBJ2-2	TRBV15	CATSGHSGTSAFGELFF
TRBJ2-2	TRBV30	CAWSPLSKGSTGELFF
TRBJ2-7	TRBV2	CASGPGQGAF
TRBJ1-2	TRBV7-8	CASSPAGDSYSYGYTF
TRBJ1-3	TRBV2	CASSGTGSSGNTIYF
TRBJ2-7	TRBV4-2	CASSRLGSSYEQYF
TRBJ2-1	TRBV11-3	CASSALANEQFF
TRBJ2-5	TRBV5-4	CASSPRLGGQETQYF
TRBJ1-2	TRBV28	CATVNRGRNYGYTF
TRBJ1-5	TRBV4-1	CASSLGDRGNQPQHF
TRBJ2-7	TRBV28	CASSTTGSRYEQYF
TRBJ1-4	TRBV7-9	CASSFRITGTAAGNEKLFF
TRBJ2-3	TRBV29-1	CSVDPSGGSDTQYF
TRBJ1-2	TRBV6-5	CASSYSQENYGYTF
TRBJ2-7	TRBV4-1	CASSQELSGGIKGEQYF
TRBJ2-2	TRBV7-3	CASSFPGGSANTGELFF
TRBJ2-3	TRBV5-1	CASGGSTDTQYF
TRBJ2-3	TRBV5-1	CASSRLAVGTDTQYF
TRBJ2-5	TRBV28	CASTPPSGRAETQYF
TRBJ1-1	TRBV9	CASSVTGVSGTEAFF
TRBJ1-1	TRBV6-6	CASSYPGAEAFF
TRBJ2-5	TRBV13	CASSLDRGQGETQYF
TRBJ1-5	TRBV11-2	CASSLHHRPPDWNQPQHF
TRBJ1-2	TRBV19	CASSLGSSGYTF
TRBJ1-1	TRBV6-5	CASSYSYPISTEAFF
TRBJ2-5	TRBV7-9	CASSLARETQYF
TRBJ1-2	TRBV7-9	CASSPSPGDGYTF
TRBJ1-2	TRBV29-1	CSAHGRGYGYTF
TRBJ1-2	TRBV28	CASTKNGQQMNYGYTF
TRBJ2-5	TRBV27	CASSPEPHGLAGVGGLAQYF
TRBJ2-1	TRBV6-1	CASSEGQGRNEQFF
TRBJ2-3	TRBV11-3	CASRRQGTDTQYF
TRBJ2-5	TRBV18	CASSPFGEETQYF
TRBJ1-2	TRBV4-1	CASSPRQGASVYGYTF
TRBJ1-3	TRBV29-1	CSVDGHLNSGNTIYF
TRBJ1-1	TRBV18	CASSLLEGANTEAFF
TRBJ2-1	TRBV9	CASSDRDYIYNEQFF
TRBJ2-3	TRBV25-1	CASSRRLDTDTQYF
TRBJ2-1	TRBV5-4	CASSWGLPTGNEQFF
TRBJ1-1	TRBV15	CATSRDKVFGDAFF
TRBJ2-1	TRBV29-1	CSVGTSGGSSYNEQFF
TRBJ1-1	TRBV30	CAWRGRGVPEAFF
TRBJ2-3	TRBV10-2	CASWTSGTDTQYF
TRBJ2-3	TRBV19	CASTDSHTGEDTQYF
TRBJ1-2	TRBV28	CASTNPTYNYGYTF
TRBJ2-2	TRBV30	CAWSPWTGANTGELFF
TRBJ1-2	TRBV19	CASSPSPGSYGYTF